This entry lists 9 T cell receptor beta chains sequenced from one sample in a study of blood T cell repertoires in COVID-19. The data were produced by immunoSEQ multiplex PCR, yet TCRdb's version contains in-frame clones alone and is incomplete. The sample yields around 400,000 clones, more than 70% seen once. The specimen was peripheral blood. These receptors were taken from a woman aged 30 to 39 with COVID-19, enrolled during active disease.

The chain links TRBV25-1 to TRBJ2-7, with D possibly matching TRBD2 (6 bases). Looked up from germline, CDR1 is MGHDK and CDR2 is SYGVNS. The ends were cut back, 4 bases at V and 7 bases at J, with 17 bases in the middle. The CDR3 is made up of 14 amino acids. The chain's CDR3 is CASSAPGSGGEQYF. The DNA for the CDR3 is TGTGCCAGCAGTGCTCCAGGGAGCGGAGGGGAGCAGTACTTC.

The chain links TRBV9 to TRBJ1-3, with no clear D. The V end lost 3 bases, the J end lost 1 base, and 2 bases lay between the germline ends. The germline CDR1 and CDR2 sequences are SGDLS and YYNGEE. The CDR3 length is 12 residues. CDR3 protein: CASSASGNTIYF. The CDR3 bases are TGTGCCAGCAGCGCATCTGGAAACACCATATATTTT.

The CDR3 bases are TGTGCCAGCAGTGAGCCCGGGAATGGAGCTAAATTCTACGAGCAGTACTTC. Its protein product is CASSEPGNGAKFYEQYF. V is TRBV25-1 and J is TRBJ2-7, with D maybe TRBD2 (5 bases). This CDR3 spans 17 amino acids. Trimming removed 3 bases at V and 3 bases at J, with 21 bases between. The germline V gene has CDR1 MGHDK and CDR2 SYGVNS.

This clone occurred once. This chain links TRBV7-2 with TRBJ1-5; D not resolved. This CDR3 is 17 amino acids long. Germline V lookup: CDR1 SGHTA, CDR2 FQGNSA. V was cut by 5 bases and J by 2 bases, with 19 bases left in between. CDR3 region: CASSLHLVEGGNQPQHF. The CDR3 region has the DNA TGTGCCAGCAGCCTTCACCTTGTGGAGGGAGGCAATCAGCCCCAGCATTTT.

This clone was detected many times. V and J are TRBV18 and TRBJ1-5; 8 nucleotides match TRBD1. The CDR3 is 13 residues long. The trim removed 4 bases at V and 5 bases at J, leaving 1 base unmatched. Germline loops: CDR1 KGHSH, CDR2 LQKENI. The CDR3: CASSLQGDQPQHF. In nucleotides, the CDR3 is TGTGCCAGCTCACTACAGGGGGATCAGCCCCAGCATTTT.

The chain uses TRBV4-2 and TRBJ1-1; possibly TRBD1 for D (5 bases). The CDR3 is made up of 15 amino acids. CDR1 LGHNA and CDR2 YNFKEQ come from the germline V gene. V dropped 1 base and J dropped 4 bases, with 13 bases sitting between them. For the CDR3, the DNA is TGTGCCAGCAGCCAAGGGAGTCCCCAGGGCACTGAAGCTTTCTTT. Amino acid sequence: CASSQGSPQGTEAFF.

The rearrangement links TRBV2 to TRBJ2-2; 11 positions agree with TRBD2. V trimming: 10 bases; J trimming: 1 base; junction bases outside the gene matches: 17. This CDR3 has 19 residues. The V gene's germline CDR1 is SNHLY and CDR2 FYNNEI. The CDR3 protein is CATRTRLAGGRMNTGELFF. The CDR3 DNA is TGTGCCACCAGGACTAGGCTAGCGGGAGGAAGGATGAACACCGGGGAGCTGTTTTTT. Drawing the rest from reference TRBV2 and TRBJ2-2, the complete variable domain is EPEVTQTPSHQVTQMGQEVILRCVPISNHLYFYWYRQILGQKVEFLVSFYNNEISEKSEIFDDQFSVERPDGSNFTLKIRSTKLEDSAMYFCATRTRLAGGRMNTGELFFGEGSRLTVL.

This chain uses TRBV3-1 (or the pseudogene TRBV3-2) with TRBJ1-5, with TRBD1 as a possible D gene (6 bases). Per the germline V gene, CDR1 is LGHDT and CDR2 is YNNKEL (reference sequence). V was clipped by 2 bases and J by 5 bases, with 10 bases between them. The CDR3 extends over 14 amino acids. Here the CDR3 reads CASSQSTGYQPQHF. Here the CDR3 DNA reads TGTGCCAGCAGCCAAAGTACAGGGTATCAGCCCCAGCATTTT.

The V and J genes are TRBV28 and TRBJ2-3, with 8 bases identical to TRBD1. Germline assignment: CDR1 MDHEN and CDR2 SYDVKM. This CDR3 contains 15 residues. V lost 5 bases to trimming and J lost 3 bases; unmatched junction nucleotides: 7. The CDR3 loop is CASSAQGQETDTQYF. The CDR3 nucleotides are TGTGCCAGCAGTGCCCAGGGACAGGAGACAGATACGCAGTATTTT. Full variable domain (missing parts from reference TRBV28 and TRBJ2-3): DVKVTQSSRYLVKRTGEKVFLECVQDMDHENMFWYRQDPGLGLRLIYFSYDVKMKEKGDIPEGYSVSREKKERFSLILESASTNQTSMYLCASSAQGQETDTQYFGPGTRLTVL.